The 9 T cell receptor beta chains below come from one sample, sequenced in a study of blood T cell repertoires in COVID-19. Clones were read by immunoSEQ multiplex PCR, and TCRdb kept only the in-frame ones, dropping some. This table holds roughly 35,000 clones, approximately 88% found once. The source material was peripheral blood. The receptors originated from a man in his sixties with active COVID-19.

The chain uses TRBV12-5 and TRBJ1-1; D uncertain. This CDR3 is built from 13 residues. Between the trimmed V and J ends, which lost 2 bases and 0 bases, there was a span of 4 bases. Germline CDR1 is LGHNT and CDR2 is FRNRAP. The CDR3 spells CASGLTLNTEAFF. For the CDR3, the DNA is TGTGCTAGTGGTTTGACTCTGAACACTGAAGCTTTCTTT.

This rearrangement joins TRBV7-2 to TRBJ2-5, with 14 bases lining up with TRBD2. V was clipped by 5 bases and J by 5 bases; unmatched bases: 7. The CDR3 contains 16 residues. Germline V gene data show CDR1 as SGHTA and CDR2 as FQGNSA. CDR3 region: CASSAGTSGRRETQYF. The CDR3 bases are TGTGCCAGCAGCGCCGGGACTAGCGGGAGAAGGGAGACCCAGTACTTC.

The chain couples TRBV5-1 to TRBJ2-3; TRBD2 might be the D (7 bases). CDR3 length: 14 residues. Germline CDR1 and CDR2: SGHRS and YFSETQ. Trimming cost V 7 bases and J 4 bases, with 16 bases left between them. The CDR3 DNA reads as TGCGCCAGCGGCCGGGGGGCGGGAGCAGATACGCAGTATTTT. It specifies CASGRGAGADTQYF.

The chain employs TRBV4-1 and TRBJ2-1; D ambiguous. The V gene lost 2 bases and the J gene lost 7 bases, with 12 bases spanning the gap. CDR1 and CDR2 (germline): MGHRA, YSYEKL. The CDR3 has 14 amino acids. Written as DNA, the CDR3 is TGCGCCAGCAGCCAAAACGAAGCTTATAATGAGCAGTTCTTC. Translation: CASSQNEAYNEQFF.

The CDR3 loop reads CASSYRGAKNIQYF. For the CDR3, the DNA is TGTGCCAGCAGTTACCGGGGGGCCAAAAACATTCAGTACTTC. The chain has TRBV6-6 and TRBJ2-4; D is possibly TRBD2 (6 bases). Germline V lookup: CDR1 MNHNY, CDR2 SVGAGI (reference sequence). V was cut by 2 bases and J by 1 base, with 6 bases left in between. The CDR3 has 14 residues.

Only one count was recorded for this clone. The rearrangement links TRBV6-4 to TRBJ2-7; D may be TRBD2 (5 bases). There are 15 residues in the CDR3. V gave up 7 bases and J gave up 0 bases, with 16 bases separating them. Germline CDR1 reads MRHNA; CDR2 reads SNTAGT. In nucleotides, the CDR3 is TGTGCCAGCAACTCCGCTAGCCGTCCCTCCTACGAGCAGTACTTC. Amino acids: CASNSASRPSYEQYF.

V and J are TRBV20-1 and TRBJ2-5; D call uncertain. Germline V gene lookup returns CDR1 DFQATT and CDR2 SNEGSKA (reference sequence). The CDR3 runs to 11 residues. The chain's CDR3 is CRADTQETQYF. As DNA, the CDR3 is TGCAGGGCCGACACCCAAGAGACCCAGTACTTC.

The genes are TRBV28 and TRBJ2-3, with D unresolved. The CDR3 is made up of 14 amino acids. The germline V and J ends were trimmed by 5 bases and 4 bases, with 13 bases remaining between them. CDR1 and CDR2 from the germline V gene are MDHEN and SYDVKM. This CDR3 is CASSPLRVADTQYF. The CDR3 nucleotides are TGTGCCAGCAGTCCCCTTCGAGTGGCAGATACGCAGTATTTT.

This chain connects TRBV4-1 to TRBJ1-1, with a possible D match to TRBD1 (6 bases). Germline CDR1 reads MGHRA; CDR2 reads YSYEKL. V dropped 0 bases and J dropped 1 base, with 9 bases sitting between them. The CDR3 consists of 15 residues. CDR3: CASSQDYRENTEAFF. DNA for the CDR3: TGCGCCAGCAGCCAAGACTACAGGGAGAACACTGAAGCTTTCTTT.